Following are 23 T cell receptor beta chains from one sample sequenced in a study of beta chain features in type 1 diabetes. Study-wide findings and caveats: In every one of the four CD4+ subsets, TCRB CDR3s were moderately but significantly shorter in Type 1 diabetes patients.

The authors reverse transcribed all of the isolated RNA, so sequencing captured expressed TCRB transcripts. Sequencing used immunoSEQ multiplex PCR; TCRdb keeps in-frame clones, though not all of them. The sample lists over 150,000 clones; about 9.3% were seen once. Their target antigens are unknown. The sample consisted of central memory CD4+ T cells from blood. The source is a man aged 25-40 years with type 1 diabetes.

The V and J genes are TRBV11-1 and TRBJ2-3; tentatively, D is TRBD2 (6 bases). The CDR3 covers 12 residues. The V end lost 8 bases, the J end lost 6 bases, and 12 bases lay between the germline ends. Germline CDR1 SGHAT, CDR2 FQDESV (reference sequence). CDR3 coding DNA: TGTGCCAGCGGCGCGGGGTATGATACGCAGTATTTT. Residues: CASGAGYDTQYF.

The chain has TRBV27 and TRBJ1-1; TRBD1 is a possible D gene (5 bases). The V end was cut by 0 bases, the J end by 9 bases, with 14 bases between. The germline V gene encodes CDR1 MNHEY and CDR2 SMNVEV (reference sequence). There are 14 residues in the CDR3. CDR3 DNA: TGTGCCAGCAGTTTATCGCGGGGGGAATCCAAAGCTTTCTTT. Protein product: CASSLSRGESKAFF.

The CDR3, as DNA: TGTGCCACCAGCAGAGGAGCGGGAGTTTACGAGCAGTACTTC. Translation gives CATSRGAGVYEQYF. The chain is built from TRBV15 and TRBJ2-7; 8 bases agree with TRBD2. The CDR3 is made up of 14 amino acids. Germline lookup yields CDR1 LNHNV and CDR2 YYDKDF (reference sequence). J lost 4 bases, V lost 1 base, and 3 bases had no gene match. The complete variable domain, with remaining parts taken from reference TRBV15 and TRBJ2-7, reads DAMVIQNPRYQVTQFGKPVTLSCSQTLNHNVMYWYQQKSSQAPKLLFHYYDKDFNNEADTPDNFQSRRPNTSFCFLDIRSPGLGDTAMYLCATSRGAGVYEQYFGPGTRLTVT.

This clone came up a few times. The rearrangement joins TRBV4-3 to TRBJ2-7; D ambiguous. Germline CDR1 LGHNA, CDR2 YSLEER. This CDR3 contains 15 residues. The germline V and J ends were trimmed by 0 bases and 3 bases, with 12 bases remaining between them. The CDR3: CASSQDLGGRYEQYF. Here the CDR3 DNA reads TGCGCCAGCAGCCAAGATCTCGGCGGCCGCTACGAGCAGTACTTC.

This clone was counted between two and nine times. The chain carries TRBV5-1 and TRBJ2-7; a possible D gene is TRBD2 (5 bases). The CDR3 runs 14 residues. Trimming stripped 1 base from V and 7 bases from J, with 15 bases between. Germline V gene data show CDR1 as SGHRS and CDR2 as YFSETQ. The DNA of the CDR3 is TGCGCCAGCAGCTTGCGGGAAGGACTCACAGAGCAGTACTTC. It specifies CASSLREGLTEQYF.

The chain is built from TRBV7-9 and TRBJ2-4, with 11 bases aligning to TRBD1. The V and J ends lost 5 bases and 7 bases, in that order; junction bases with no gene match: 7. The CDR3 is made up of 15 amino acids. Germline V gives CDR1 SEHNR, CDR2 FQNEAQ (reference sequence). Here the CDR3 reads CASSKPGTGGNIQYF. In DNA, the CDR3 is TGTGCCAGCAGCAAACCCGGGACAGGGGGGAACATTCAGTACTTC.

This chain links TRBV2 with TRBJ1-1; D might be TRBD1 (5 bases). This CDR3 is 14 amino acids long. In germline, CDR1 is SNHLY, CDR2 FYNNEI. Between the trimmed V and J ends, which lost 6 bases and 5 bases, there was a span of 16 bases. DNA for the CDR3: TGTGCCAGCAGCGTGGAGGGCCAGGGAACTGAAGCTTTCTTT. Its translation is CASSVEGQGTEAFF.

This clone was counted many times. V is TRBV9 and J is TRBJ1-1; unclear D gene. V lost 3 bases to trimming and J lost 3 bases, with 9 bases between them. Germline V gene data show CDR1 as SGDLS and CDR2 as YYNGEE. The CDR3 covers 13 residues. This chain's CDR3 is CASSALSDTEAFF. CDR3 bases: TGTGCCAGCAGCGCCCTCTCAGACACTGAAGCTTTCTTT.

This clone was observed a few times. The rearrangement joins TRBV28 to TRBJ2-6; a possible D gene is TRBD1 (5 bases). V was shortened by 9 bases and J by 0 bases, with 12 bases between the two germline ends. CDR3 length: 15 residues. The germline V gene has CDR1 MDHEN and CDR2 SYDVKM. The CDR3 region is CASRTPNSGANVLTF. The DNA for the CDR3 is TGTGCCAGTAGGACACCGAACTCTGGGGCCAACGTCCTGACTTTC.

The genes are TRBV2 and TRBJ1-2; D is uncertain. CDR3 length: 12 amino acids. Per the germline V gene, CDR1 is SNHLY and CDR2 is FYNNEI. Trimming took off 6 bases at V and 8 bases at J, with 13 bases between the two ends. The chain's CDR3 is CASRKYSGGYTF. The CDR3 region has the DNA TGTGCCAGCAGAAAGTATTCGGGAGGCTACACCTTC.

This chain connects TRBV29-1 to TRBJ1-1, with 8 bases fitting TRBD1. Germline assignment: CDR1 SQVTM and CDR2 ANQGSEA. This CDR3 spans 13 amino acids. The V and J ends lost 6 bases and 0 bases, in that order; junction bases with no gene match: 3. The CDR3 DNA reads as TGCAGCGTGAACAGGGGGATGAACACTGAAGCTTTCTTT. Encoded protein: CSVNRGMNTEAFF.

This clone has just a few counts. V and J are TRBV28 and TRBJ1-2, with a weak D call TRBD1 (5 bases). The V and J ends lost 2 bases and 4 bases respectively, with 11 bases between them. CDR1 is MDHEN, CDR2 SYDVKM, per germline. CDR3 size: 14 residues. The CDR3 region is CASSLGALVYGYTF. In DNA form, the CDR3 reads TGTGCCAGCAGTTTAGGGGCCCTAGTCTATGGCTACACCTTC.

This chain connects TRBV4-2 to TRBJ2-1; TRBD1 aligns across 7 bases. CDR1 and CDR2 from the germline V gene are LGHNA and YNFKEQ. The CDR3 runs 13 residues. J gave up 9 bases and V 2 bases, and 4 bases lay outside the gene matches. In DNA form, the CDR3 reads TGTGCCAGCAGCCAACCTACAGGGGTTGAGCAGTTCTTC. This translates into CASSQPTGVEQFF.

This clone was counted a few times. This rearrangement joins TRBV11-1 to TRBJ2-5; no clear D. CDR1 and CDR2 from the germline V gene are SGHAT and FQDESV (reference sequence). There are 13 residues in the CDR3. Trimming pared 5 bases from V and 2 bases from J, leaving 9 bases between. The CDR3 protein is CASSPERQETQYF. The CDR3 DNA sequence: TGTGCCAGCAGCCCAGAAAGACAAGAGACCCAGTACTTC.

The rearrangement uses TRBV28 and TRBJ1-2, with a tentative D call TRBD1 (5 bases). Per germline, CDR1 MDHEN and CDR2 SYDVKM. Trimming took off 6 bases at V and 8 bases at J, with 13 bases between the two ends. The CDR3 has 12 residues. CDR3 sequence: CASRTTEIGYTF. In DNA, the CDR3 is TGTGCCAGCAGGACGACAGAGATCGGCTACACCTTC.

The chain joins TRBV5-1 to TRBJ2-3, with 7 bases fitting TRBD2. This CDR3 has 15 residues. From germline, CDR1 is SGHRS and CDR2 YFSETQ. Trimming removed 5 bases from V and 0 bases from J; junction bases left unmatched: 6. DNA for the CDR3: TGCGCCAGCAGTCCTAGCGGAAAAAGCACAGATACGCAGTATTTT. This encodes CASSPSGKSTDTQYF.

The rearrangement uses TRBV2 and TRBJ1-4; D is unresolved. CDR3 length: 13 amino acids. Germline V gene data show CDR1 as SNHLY and CDR2 as FYNNEI. V lost 4 bases and J lost 8, with 11 bases in between. CDR3 protein: CASSGRTGEKLFF. The CDR3 DNA reads as TGTGCCAGCAGTGGACGCACGGGGGAAAAACTGTTTTTT.

In its sample, this clone was seen a few times. This rearrangement joins TRBV28 to TRBJ1-2; the D is unclear. This CDR3 spans 12 amino acids. The V and J ends lost 1 base and 5 bases respectively, with 5 bases between them. Germline V lookup: CDR1 MDHEN, CDR2 SYDVKM. CDR3 sequence: CASSLSGYGYTF. The CDR3 coding sequence is TGTGCCAGCAGTTTATCGGGGTATGGCTACACCTTC.

The sample holds a few counts of this clone. The chain joins TRBV5-1 to TRBJ2-3; D call uncertain. The CDR3 extends over 14 amino acids. V gave up 5 bases and J gave up 1 base, with 11 bases separating them. Germline V gene lookup returns CDR1 SGHRS and CDR2 YFSETQ. This CDR3 reads CASRPLLGTDTQYF. In DNA, the CDR3 is TGCGCCAGCAGGCCTCTACTTGGCACAGATACGCAGTATTTT. The variable domain in full, with the rest retrieved from reference TRBV5-1 and TRBJ2-3, is KAGVTQTPRYLIKTRGQQVTLSCSPISGHRSVSWYQQTPGQGLQFLFEYFSETQRNKGNFPGRFSGRQFSNSRSEMNVSTLELGDSALYLCASRPLLGTDTQYFGPGTRLTVL.

This chain joins TRBV7-2 and TRBJ1-4; tentatively, D is TRBD1 (5 bases). Trimming took 5 bases from V and 7 from J, leaving 17 bases between them. The CDR3 consists of 15 residues. Germline values: CDR1 SGHTA, CDR2 FQGNSA. The CDR3, as DNA: TGTGCCAGCAGCCCTAGGGTCCAGGGAGGTGAAAAACTGTTTTTT. Protein sequence: CASSPRVQGGEKLFF.

This clone was found a few times. CDR3 protein: CSAADKTEQYF. Here the CDR3 DNA reads TGCAGTGCTGCGGACAAAACCGAGCAGTACTTC. The chain couples TRBV20-1 to TRBJ2-7; a possible D gene is TRBD1 (5 bases). V lost 5 bases and J 6 bases, leaving 11 bases between the germline ends. The CDR3 totals 11 residues. From germline, CDR1 is DFQATT and CDR2 SNEGSKA (reference sequence).

V usage is TRBV18 and J usage is TRBJ1-2; 9 bases are shared with TRBD1. Trimming at V came to 3 bases and at J to 8 bases, leaving 7 bases not matched to a gene. Germline V gives CDR1 KGHSH, CDR2 LQKENI. The CDR3 consists of 14 residues. CDR3 nucleotide sequence: TGTGCCAGCTCACCCCGGACAGGGGAGGGAGGCTACACCTTC. Protein product: CASSPRTGEGGYTF. The entire variable domain, with the rest obtained from reference TRBV18 and TRBJ1-2, is as follows: NAGVMQNPRHLVRRRGQEARLRCSPMKGHSHVYWYRQLPEEGLKFMVYLQKENIIDESGMPKERFSAEFPKEGPSILRIQQVVRGDSAAYFCASSPRTGEGGYTFGSGTRLTVV.

J is TRBJ2-2 and V is TRBV7-9, with D possibly TRBD2 on 5 matching bases. Germline V gene data show CDR1 as SEHNR and CDR2 as FQNEAQ (reference sequence). The length of the CDR3 is 14 residues. V was pared by 4 bases and J by 4 bases, with 10 bases between. This CDR3 is CASSSSGPTGELFF. The CDR3 DNA is TGTGCCAGCAGCTCCAGCGGTCCCACCGGGGAGCTGTTTTTT.